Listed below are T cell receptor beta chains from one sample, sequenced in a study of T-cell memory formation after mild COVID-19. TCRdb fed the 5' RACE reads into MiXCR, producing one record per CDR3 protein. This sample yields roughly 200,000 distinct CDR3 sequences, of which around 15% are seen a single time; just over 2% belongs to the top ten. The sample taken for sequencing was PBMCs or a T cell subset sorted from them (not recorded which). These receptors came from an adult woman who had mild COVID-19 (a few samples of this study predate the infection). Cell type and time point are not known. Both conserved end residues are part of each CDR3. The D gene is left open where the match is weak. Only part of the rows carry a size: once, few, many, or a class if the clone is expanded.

TGTGCCAGCAGCTTAGCCTCCGGGACTAGGCAGTTCTTC	CASSLASGTRQFF	TRBV7-3	13	TRBJ2-1	TRBD2	-
TGCGCCAGCAGCCATGCTAGCGGGGAAGAGACCCAGTACTTC	CASSHASGEETQYF	TRBV5-1	14	TRBJ2-5	TRBD2	-
TGTGCCAGCAGCTTGGGACAGAAATACGAGCAGTACTTC	CASSLGQKYEQYF	TRBV11-3	13	TRBJ2-7	TRBD1	-
TGTGCCAGCAGGGCAGGACTAGCCGCTATCTCCTACAATGAGCAGTTCTTC	CASRAGLAAISYNEQFF	TRBV6-2/TRBV6-3	17	TRBJ2-1	TRBD2	-
TGTGCCAGCAGCTTAGCGACAGGGTGGACTGAAGCTTTCTTT	CASSLATGWTEAFF	TRBV7-2	14	TRBJ1-1	TRBD1	-
TGTGCCAGCAGTTTCACTAGCGGGGTTCCCACAGATACGCAGTATTTT	CASSFTSGVPTDTQYF	TRBV12-3/TRBV12-4	16	TRBJ2-3	TRBD2	few
TGTGCCACCAGTGATACAGGGCGTAGCTCCTACGAGCAGTACTTC	CATSDTGRSSYEQYF	TRBV24-1	15	TRBJ2-7	-	few
TGTGCCAGCAGTTATGGATTATACGAGCAGTACTTC	CASSYGLYEQYF	TRBV6-5	12	TRBJ2-7	-	few
TGCAGTGCTAGAGATTACCCCTCGCAGTTCTTC	CSARDYPSQFF	TRBV20-1	11	TRBJ2-1	-	few
TGTGCCAGCAGCTTCGGAGGAGGAGACACCATATATTTT	CASSFGGGDTIYF	TRBV7-9	13	TRBJ1-3	-	few
TGCGCCAGCAACTTTGACAGGGGCACTGAAGCTTTCTTT	CASNFDRGTEAFF	TRBV5-1	13	TRBJ1-1	TRBD1	-
TGTGCCAGCAGCCATTTACAGGGCGCAACTAATGAAAAACTGTTTTTT	CASSHLQGATNEKLFF	TRBV7-6	16	TRBJ1-4	-	-
TGCAGTGCTAGAGAACAGGGACTCGGGCCCTACGAGCAGTACTTC	CSAREQGLGPYEQYF	TRBV20-1	15	TRBJ2-7	-	few
TGCAGTGCTCACAGGGACGGAAAGGCCAAAAACATTCAGTACTTC	CSAHRDGKAKNIQYF	TRBV20-1	15	TRBJ2-4	-	-
TGTGCCAGCAGAATCGGACTAGCGGGTTACAATGAGCAGTTCTTC	CASRIGLAGYNEQFF	TRBV12-3/TRBV12-4	15	TRBJ2-1	TRBD2	few
TGTGCCAGCAGGCGTCTAACAGGGATTGGGACTGAAGCTTTCTTT	CASRRLTGIGTEAFF	TRBV28	15	TRBJ1-1	-	few
TGTGCCAGCGTTGGACAGGGGAATCAGCCCCAGCATTTT	CASVGQGNQPQHF	TRBV2	13	TRBJ1-5	TRBD1	few
TGTGCCAGCAGGGATATAGCCCGCAACCATGAGCAGTTCTTC	CASRDIARNHEQFF	TRBV11-2	14	TRBJ2-1	-	-
TGTGCCAGCAGTTTAGTAAAAAGCACTGAAGCTTTCTTT	CASSLVKSTEAFF	TRBV12-3/TRBV12-4	13	TRBJ1-1	-	few
TGCGCCAGCAGCTTGGACAGGGGGGAGTATGGCTACACCTTC	CASSLDRGEYGYTF	TRBV5-1	14	TRBJ1-2	TRBD1	-
TGTGCCTGGAGTGTTCAGGTTATTGGAAATAATTCACCCCTCCACTTT	CAWSVQVIGNNSPLHF	TRBV30	16	TRBJ1-6	-	many
TGTGCCATCAGTGAGGATGGGGTCACCGGGGAGCTGTTTTTT	CAISEDGVTGELFF	TRBV10-3	14	TRBJ2-2	-	many
TGTGCCAGCGGGGGTAGTGGAAACACCATATATTTT	CASGGSGNTIYF	TRBV5-5	12	TRBJ1-3	-	-
TGTGCCAGCAGCCAGGACTTACTAGCGGGGATCTACGAGCAGTACTTC	CASSQDLLAGIYEQYF	TRBV3-1	16	TRBJ2-7	TRBD2	few
TGTGCCAGCAGTTACTCGAAGGTCGGGGAGCTGTTTTTT	CASSYSKVGELFF	TRBV6-6	13	TRBJ2-2	-	few
TGTGCCAGCAGTTCGACTAGCGGGAGTACTGGGGCCAACGTCCTGACTTTC	CASSSTSGSTGANVLTF	TRBV5-6	17	TRBJ2-6	TRBD2	few
TGTGCCAGCAGCTTAGCCTTTCCAGGGGGCGGCCAGCCCCAGCATTTT	CASSLAFPGGGQPQHF	TRBV7-8	16	TRBJ1-5	TRBD1	few